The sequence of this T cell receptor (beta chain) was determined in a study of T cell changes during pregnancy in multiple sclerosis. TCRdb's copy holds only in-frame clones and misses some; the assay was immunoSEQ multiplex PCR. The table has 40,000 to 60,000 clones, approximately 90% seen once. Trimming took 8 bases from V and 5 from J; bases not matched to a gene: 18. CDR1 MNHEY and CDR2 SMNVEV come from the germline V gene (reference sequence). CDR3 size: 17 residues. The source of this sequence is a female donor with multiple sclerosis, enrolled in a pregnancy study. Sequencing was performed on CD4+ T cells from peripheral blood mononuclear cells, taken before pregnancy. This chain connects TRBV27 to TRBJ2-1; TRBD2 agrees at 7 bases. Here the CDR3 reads CASYNYERAGRNNEQFF. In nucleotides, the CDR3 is TGTGCCAGCTACAACTATGAGAGAGCGGGAAGGAACAATGAGCAGTTCTTC.